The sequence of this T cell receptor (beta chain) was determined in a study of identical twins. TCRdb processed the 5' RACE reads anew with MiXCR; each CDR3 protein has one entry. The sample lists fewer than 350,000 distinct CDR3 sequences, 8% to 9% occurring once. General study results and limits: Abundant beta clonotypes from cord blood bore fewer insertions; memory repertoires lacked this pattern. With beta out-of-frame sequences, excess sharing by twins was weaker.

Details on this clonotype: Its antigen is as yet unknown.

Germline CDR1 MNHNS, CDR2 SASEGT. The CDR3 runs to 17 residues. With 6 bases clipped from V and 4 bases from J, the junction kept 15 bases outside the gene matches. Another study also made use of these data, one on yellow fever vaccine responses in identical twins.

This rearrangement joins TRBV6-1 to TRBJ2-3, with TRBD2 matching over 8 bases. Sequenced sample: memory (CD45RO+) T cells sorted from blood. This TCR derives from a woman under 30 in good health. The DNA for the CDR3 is TGTGCCAGCAGATCGGGGCTGGCGGGGGGCCCCCCAGATACGCAGTATTTT. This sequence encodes CASRSGLAGGPPDTQYF.